This TCR beta chain was captured by sequencing in a study of T cells in Graves' hyperthyroidism and ophthalmopathy. Using RNA transcripts as the source, TCR beta CDR3 regions were amplified. When the TCR CDR3 underwent first-round RT-PCR, the HTBI primer set was used. TCRdb reanalysed the multiplex PCR reads using MiXCR and keeps one entry per CDR3 protein. This sample has hundreds of thousands of distinct CDR3 sequences, with around 20% found just once. Germline trimming cut 6 bases from V and 6 bases from J; bases unmatched to any gene: 18. This CDR3 region has 18 residues. This clonotype was seen ten or more times.

The receptor was isolated from a woman aged 45-65 years with Graves' hyperthyroidism that later progressed to Graves' ophthalmopathy. Specimen: blood. The chain joins TRBV12-3 or TRBV12-4 to TRBJ2-2, with TRBD1 identical over 8 bases. This CDR3 is CASSRSPLGQGRAGELFF. DNA of the CDR3: TGTGCCAGCAGCCGTTCCCCCCTTGGACAGGGTAGGGCCGGGGAGCTGTTTTTT.